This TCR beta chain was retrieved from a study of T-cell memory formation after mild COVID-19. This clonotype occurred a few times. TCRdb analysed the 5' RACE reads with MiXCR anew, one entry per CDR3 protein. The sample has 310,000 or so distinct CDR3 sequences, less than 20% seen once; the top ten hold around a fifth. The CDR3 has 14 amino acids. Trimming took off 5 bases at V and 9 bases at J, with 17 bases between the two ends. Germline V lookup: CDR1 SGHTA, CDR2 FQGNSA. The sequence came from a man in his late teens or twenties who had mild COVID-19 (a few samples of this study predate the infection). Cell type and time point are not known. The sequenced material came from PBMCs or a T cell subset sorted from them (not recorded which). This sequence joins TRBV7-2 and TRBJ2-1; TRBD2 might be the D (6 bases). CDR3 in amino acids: CASSLRDSSREQFF. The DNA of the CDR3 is TGTGCCAGCAGCCTACGGGACTCCTCTCGTGAGCAGTTCTTC.